The source of this T cell receptor beta chain is a study of blood T cells in healthy people across ages. Study-wide results and caveats: Age showed a roughly linear inverse relationship with TCR beta diversity per million T cells. Diversity was higher, and naive CD4+ cells more numerous, in long-lived donors than in aged donors. Percentage of naive T cells showed a strong correlation with TCR beta diversity.

Sample-barcoded 5' priming and a J-beta primer mix drove a second PCR of about 6 to 11 cycles. Every cDNA molecule bore a tag from a template-switch adaptor containing 12 random nucleotides. From the 5' RACE reads, TCRdb called clonotypes with MiXCR, one entry per CDR3 protein. The profile shows 1,300,000 or so distinct CDR3 sequences, 59% of them singletons. Trimming left V 3 bases short and J 5 bases short, with 4 bases between. The CDR3 loop spans 12 amino acids. This clonotype showed up just a few times. Its antigen is still unknown. Sequencing was carried out using blood. The chain uses TRBV12-3 or TRBV12-4 and TRBJ1-4, with unresolved D. The receptor's source is a man aged 18 to 29 in good health. CDR3 coding DNA: TGTGCCAGCAGTTTCGAGAATGAAAAACTGTTTTTT. Encoded protein: CASSFENEKLFF.